The 23 T cell receptor beta chains below were found in one sample sequenced in a study of blood T cell repertoires in COVID-19. Clones were read by immunoSEQ multiplex PCR, and TCRdb kept only the in-frame ones, dropping some. The sample has over 100,000 clones, 80% to 95% seen once. The sample comprised peripheral blood. The receptor source for this set is a woman aged 45-65 years with COVID-19, enrolled during active disease.

This clone has more than one count but fewer than ten. This chain links TRBV11-2 with TRBJ1-5, with D possibly matching TRBD1 (5 bases). CDR1 and CDR2 (germline): SGHAT, FQNNGV. V gave up 5 bases and J gave up 0 bases, with 11 bases separating them. This CDR3 has 15 amino acids. The CDR3 sequence is CASSRYRNSNQPQHF. For the CDR3, the DNA is TGTGCCAGCAGCCGTTACAGGAATAGCAATCAGCCCCAGCATTTT.

J is TRBJ2-1 and V is TRBV6-5; D is uncertain. This CDR3 comprises 14 residues. The germline gives CDR1 MNHEY, CDR2 SVGAGI. Trimming left V 7 bases short and J 2 bases short, with 12 bases between. This CDR3 is CASTRTPAYNEQFF. The CDR3 nucleotides are TGTGCCAGCACCCGCACCCCGGCCTACAATGAGCAGTTCTTC.

CDR3 amino acids: CASRRTSVTDTQYF. CDR3 in DNA: TGCGCCAGCCGCAGGACTAGCGTGACAGATACGCAGTATTTT. The chain links TRBV5-1 to TRBJ2-3, with 9 nucleotides matching TRBD2. There are 14 residues in the CDR3. V shed 7 bases and J 3 bases; nucleotides not matched to a gene: 6. The germline gives CDR1 SGHRS, CDR2 YFSETQ.

This chain links TRBV25-1 with TRBJ1-1; TRBD1 aligns across 12 bases. This CDR3 is 15 amino acids long. Germline V lookup: CDR1 MGHDK, CDR2 SYGVNS. Trimming cost V 3 bases and J 7 bases; bases outside gene matches: 6. This CDR3 is CASSDPGQGAREAFF. Written as DNA, the CDR3 is TGTGCCAGCAGTGACCCGGGACAGGGGGCGCGTGAAGCTTTCTTT. Supplemented by reference TRBV25-1 and TRBJ1-1, the full variable domain reads EADIYQTPRYLVIGTGKKITLECSQTMGHDKMYWYQQDPGMELHLIHYSYGVNSTEKGDLSSESTVSRIRTEHFPLTLESARPSHTSQYLCASSDPGQGAREAFFGQGTRLTVV.

CDR3 in DNA: TGTGCCAGCAGCTTAGGGTTCCCGGGACTAGTCCACAATGAGCAGTTCTTC. This sequence encodes CASSLGFPGLVHNEQFF. The rearrangement uses TRBV7-9 and TRBJ2-1, with 8 bases identical to TRBD2. CDR1 SEHNR and CDR2 FQNEAQ come from the germline V gene (reference sequence). CDR3 size: 17 residues. V lost 1 base, J lost 5 bases, and 10 bases stayed unmatched.

The chain couples TRBV11-2 to TRBJ1-2, with D perhaps matching TRBD1 (5 bases). The CDR3 extends over 15 amino acids. CDR1 and CDR2 (germline): SGHAT, FQNNGV. Trimming stripped 2 bases from V and 8 bases from J, with 18 bases between. The CDR3 here is CASSLTARAGQGYTF. The CDR3 nucleotides are TGTGCCAGCAGCTTAACCGCTCGGGCAGGGCAAGGCTACACCTTC.

This sequence joins TRBV6-5 and TRBJ1-2; 9 bases are shared with TRBD1. Per germline, CDR1 MNHEY and CDR2 SVGAGI. V lost 6 bases, J lost 3 bases, and 5 bases stayed unmatched. The CDR3 totals 14 residues. The CDR3 DNA sequence: TGTGCCAGCAGAAACAGGGGGCTAGACTATGGCTACACCTTC. As protein: CASRNRGLDYGYTF.

The V call is TRBV7-4, the J call TRBJ2-7; D remains unclear. CDR1 and CDR2 (germline): SGHVT, SQSDAQ. The CDR3 totals 16 residues. Deletions cut 4 bases from V and 2 bases from J, with 18 bases between. CDR3 bases: TGTGCCAGCAGCTGGCGCCGTCTACAGAGTACCTACGAGCAGTACGTC. Translation gives CASSWRRLQSTYEQYV.

The chain couples TRBV9 to TRBJ1-3; the D is unclear. The germline V and J ends were trimmed by 0 bases and 8 bases, with 9 bases remaining between them. In germline, CDR1 is SGDLS, CDR2 YYNGEE. The CDR3 loop spans 13 amino acids. CDR3 in DNA: TGTGCCAGCAGCGTAGGAGGGTTTGACACCATATATTTT. Translated: CASSVGGFDTIYF.

The chain has TRBV27 and TRBJ1-2; D is undetermined. Trimming took off 5 bases at V and 2 bases at J, with 9 bases between the two ends. Germline assignment: CDR1 MNHEY and CDR2 SMNVEV (reference sequence). The CDR3 sequence is 13 residues long. CDR3 bases: TGTGCCAGCAGTGGGGAGCCAAACTATGGCTACACCTTC. Translation: CASSGEPNYGYTF.

This clone was counted between two and nine times. The chain combines TRBV19 with TRBJ1-2, with no clear D. CDR1 and CDR2 from the germline V gene are LNHDA and SQIVND (reference sequence). CDR3 length equals 13 residues. Trimming removed 4 bases from V and 3 bases from J, with 9 bases in between. The CDR3 nucleotides read TGTGCCAGTAGTACCCTCAACTACTATGGCTACACCTTC. Residues: CASSTLNYYGYTF.

The chain is built from TRBV27 and TRBJ2-3; 7 positions match TRBD1. Germline trimming cut 1 base from V and 6 bases from J; bases unmatched to any gene: 13. The germline V gene encodes CDR1 MNHEY and CDR2 SMNVEV (reference sequence). This CDR3 is 17 amino acids long. In DNA, the CDR3 is TGTGCCAGCAGTTTATTCCCCAGGGGGAGCCAAGAGGATACGCAGTATTTT. Residues: CASSLFPRGSQEDTQYF.

The rearrangement joins TRBV6-5 to TRBJ1-6, with TRBD1 matching 7 bases. This CDR3 contains 16 residues. CDR1 is MNHEY and CDR2 is SVGAGI in the germline V gene. J gave up 6 bases and V 4 bases, and 9 bases lay outside the gene matches. The CDR3 DNA reads TGTGCCAGCAGTTTACTCGGTGGGGACAGTAATTCACCCCTCCACTTT. Protein: CASSLLGGDSNSPLHF.

The V gene is TRBV28, the J gene TRBJ2-1; 9 bases line up with TRBD1. The CDR3 has 18 residues. V lost 3 bases, J lost 7 bases, and 16 bases stayed unmatched. In germline, CDR1 is MDHEN, CDR2 SYDVKM. CDR3 DNA sequence: TGTGCCAGCAGTTTCCCCACGACCTCCGGGACAGGGAAGAATGAGCAGTTCTTC. Translating it yields CASSFPTTSGTGKNEQFF.

This clone appeared a few times. This chain connects TRBV6-5 to TRBJ1-4; D unresolved. Germline CDR1 reads MNHEY; CDR2 reads SVGAGI. CDR3 length: 15 amino acids. V was trimmed by 8 bases and J by 3 bases, leaving 16 bases between them. The CDR3 spells CASRWSGTANEKLFF. CDR3 sequence (DNA): TGTGCCAGCCGGTGGAGTGGCACCGCTAATGAAAAACTGTTTTTT.

The gene calls are TRBV4-1 and TRBJ2-7, with 7 bases matching TRBD1. Germline V gene sequence: CDR1 MGHRA, CDR2 YSYEKL. V lost 1 base, J lost 2 bases, and 5 bases stayed unmatched. CDR3 size: 15 residues. CDR3 amino acids: CASSQVGTATYEQYF. CDR3 DNA sequence: TGCGCCAGCAGCCAAGTCGGGACAGCCACCTACGAGCAGTACTTC.

The chain links TRBV19 to TRBJ2-7, with 8 bases identical to TRBD2. The CDR3 loop spans 14 amino acids. J gave up 2 bases and V 7 bases, and 7 bases lay outside the gene matches. CDR1 and CDR2 from the germline V gene are LNHDA and SQIVND (reference sequence). DNA of the CDR3: TGTGCCAGTAATCGGGGGGGGAGCGCCTACGAGCAGTACTTC. Its translation: CASNRGGSAYEQYF.

The DNA of the CDR3 is TGTGCCAGCAGTCGGGACAGCTCCTACAATGAGCAGTTCTTC. This gives the protein CASSRDSSYNEQFF. The V gene is TRBV6-5, the J gene TRBJ2-1; 7 bases map to TRBD1. This CDR3 region has 14 residues. CDR1 and CDR2 from the germline V gene are MNHEY and SVGAGI. V was clipped by 5 bases and J by 0 bases; unmatched bases: 1.

The V call is TRBV6-5, the J call TRBJ1-6; D is perhaps TRBD1 (5 bases). This CDR3 is 15 amino acids long. The germline V gene encodes CDR1 MNHEY and CDR2 SVGAGI. Trimming cost V 2 bases and J 14 bases, with 19 bases left between them. Written as DNA, the CDR3 is TGTGCCAGCAGTTACGCCGGGACTGAGGGGAAGGCCCTCCACTTT. It specifies CASSYAGTEGKALHF.

This chain uses TRBV27 with TRBJ2-3; 12 bases are shared with TRBD2. Germline V lookup: CDR1 MNHEY, CDR2 SMNVEV (reference sequence). The CDR3 loop spans 15 amino acids. J gave up 4 bases and V 8 bases, and 7 bases lay outside the gene matches. The CDR3 sequence: CASLRLAGGADTQYF. For the CDR3, the DNA is TGTGCCAGCTTGAGGCTAGCGGGGGGGGCAGATACGCAGTATTTT.

V and J are TRBV5-4 and TRBJ1-2; weak D call: TRBD1 (6 bases). From germline, CDR1 is SGHNT and CDR2 YYREEE (reference sequence). V lost 0 bases and J lost 3, with 15 bases in between. There are 16 residues in the CDR3. The CDR3 loop is CASSLEKGHPHYGYTF. CDR3 in DNA: TGTGCCAGCAGCTTGGAAAAGGGACACCCTCACTATGGCTACACCTTC.

The chain combines TRBV7-8 with TRBJ2-7, with 11 bases matching TRBD2. The V gene's germline CDR1 is SGHVS and CDR2 FQNEAQ. V lost 5 bases, J lost 4 bases, and 4 bases stayed unmatched. The length of the CDR3 is 14 residues. The CDR3 reads CASSVGTSGYEQYV. CDR3 nucleotides: TGTGCCAGCAGCGTCGGGACTAGCGGATACGAGCAGTACGTC.

The chain carries TRBV24-1 and TRBJ2-3; D may be TRBD2 (7 bases). CDR1 is KGHDR and CDR2 is SFDVKD in the germline V gene. The CDR3 length is 17 residues. V gave up 4 bases and J gave up 1 base, with 17 bases separating them. The CDR3 protein is CATSDPGGSGGTDTQYF. Written as DNA, the CDR3 is TGTGCCACCAGTGACCCGGGGGGCTCGGGTGGCACAGATACGCAGTATTTT.